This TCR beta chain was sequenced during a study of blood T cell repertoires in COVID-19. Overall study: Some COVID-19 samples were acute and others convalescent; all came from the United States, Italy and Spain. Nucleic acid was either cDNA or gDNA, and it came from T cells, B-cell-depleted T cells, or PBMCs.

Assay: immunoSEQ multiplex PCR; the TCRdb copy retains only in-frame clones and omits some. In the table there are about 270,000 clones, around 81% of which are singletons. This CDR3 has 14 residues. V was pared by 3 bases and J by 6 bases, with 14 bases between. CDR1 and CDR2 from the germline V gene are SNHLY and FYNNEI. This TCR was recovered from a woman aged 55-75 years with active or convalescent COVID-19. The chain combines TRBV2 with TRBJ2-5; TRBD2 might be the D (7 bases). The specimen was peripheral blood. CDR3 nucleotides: TGTGCCAGCAGTGAGTGGGGGGGCCCGAAGACCCAGTACTTC. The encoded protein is CASSEWGGPKTQYF.